The 9 T cell receptor beta chains below come from one sample, sequenced in a study of beta chain bispecific antibodies for T cell cancers. Findings of the study overall: Most targeted TRBV signal came from the leukemia cell line cells, not normal T cells.

MiXCR, run by TCRdb on the 5' RACE reads, gives a single entry per CDR3 protein. The sample yields 15,000 or so distinct CDR3 sequences, 2% to 2.5% seen once. These TCRs are of unknown antigen specificity. T cells were expanded from blood mononuclear cells for 2 to 4 days with anti-CD3 OKT3 or CD3/CD28 beads. The sequencing sample was made of healthy donor T cells cultured with leukemia cells. The origin of the receptors is a human donor in good health. Some clones in this sample may be carry-over from other donors' samples.

The sample holds many counts of this clonotype. The J gene is TRBJ2-5, the V gene TRBV10-3; tentatively, D is TRBD2 (5 bases). CDR1 is ENHRY, CDR2 SYGVKD, per germline. The CDR3 covers 13 residues. V lost 10 bases and J 5 bases, leaving 17 bases between the germline ends. The CDR3 sequence: CATSSGVGETQYF. CDR3 in DNA: TGTGCCACCAGCAGCGGCGTTGGGGAGACCCAGTACTTC.

This clonotype came up many times. V and J are TRBV2 and TRBJ2-1, with TRBD2 identical over 8 bases. CDR1 SNHLY and CDR2 FYNNEI come from the germline V gene. The CDR3 contains 14 residues. After removal of 4 bases from V and 1 base from J, the junction contained 0 bases not matched to a gene. The CDR3 loop is CASSAGGSYNEQFF. Written as DNA, the CDR3 is TGTGCCAGCAGTGCGGGGGGGTCCTACAATGAGCAGTTCTTC.

In its sample, this clonotype is medium-sized. The chain recombines TRBV11-2 with TRBJ2-3; 12 bases map to TRBD2. The J segment lost 1 base and the V segment lost 5 bases, leaving 4 bases of the junction unmatched. Germline CDR1 and CDR2: SGHAT and FQNNGV. This CDR3 has 16 residues. For the CDR3, the DNA is TGTGCCAGCAGCCCCACTAGCGGGGGGCGCACAGATACGCAGTATTTT. Translating it yields CASSPTSGGRTDTQYF. Using reference TRBV11-2 and TRBJ2-3 for the parts outside the CDR3, the full variable domain is EAGVAQSPRYKIIEKRQSVAFWCNPISGHATLYWYQQILGQGPKLLIQFQNNGVVDDSQLPKDRFSAERLKGVDSTLKIQPAKLEDSAVYLCASSPTSGGRTDTQYFGPGTRLTVL.

By frequency in the sample, this clonotype is medium-sized. V and J are TRBV29-1 and TRBJ2-7; 9 bases line up with TRBD1. The length of the CDR3 is 16 residues. Trimming took 7 bases from V and 2 from J; bases not matched to a gene: 15. Germline V gene lookup returns CDR1 SQVTM and CDR2 ANQGSEA. In DNA form, the CDR3 reads TGCAGCGCTACCCCACCCCAAGGACAGGGGCCCTACGAGCAGTACTTC. This encodes CSATPPQGQGPYEQYF.

This clonotype was detected ten times or more. The rearrangement links TRBV27 to TRBJ2-1; 16 nucleotides line up with TRBD2. V was pared by 6 bases and J by 14 bases, with 7 bases of the junction left unmatched. This CDR3 has 14 amino acids. Germline V gives CDR1 MNHEY, CDR2 SMNVEV (reference sequence). The CDR3 sequence is CASRLGTSGGDEFF. The CDR3 DNA follows: TGTGCCAGCAGACTCGGGACTAGCGGGGGGGATGAGTTCTTC.

This clonotype was counted many times. The rearrangement joins TRBV6-6 to TRBJ2-2; 13 bases line up with TRBD2. Germline-derived CDR1 and CDR2 are MNHNY and SVGAGI (reference sequence). The CDR3 extends over 18 amino acids. Germline trimming cut 4 bases from V and 0 bases from J; bases unmatched to any gene: 5. This chain's CDR3 is CASSSILAGGPNTGELFF. The DNA for the CDR3 is TGTGCCAGCAGTTCGATACTAGCGGGGGGGCCGAACACCGGGGAGCTGTTTTTT.

This clonotype was seen a few times. A much larger clone differs by one base, so this may be a read error. This chain joins TRBV6-5 and TRBJ2-5, with 10 bases that match TRBD1. This CDR3 spans 14 amino acids. Per germline, CDR1 MNHEY and CDR2 SVGAGI. This chain's CDR3 is CVSNDRGPLETQYF. The CDR3, as DNA: TGTGTCAGCAACGACAGGGGGCCGTTAGAGACCCAGTACTTC.

Ten or more counts support this clonotype. The V call is TRBV18, the J call TRBJ1-5; no firm D call. From germline, CDR1 is KGHSH and CDR2 LQKENI. V lost 3 bases and J lost 6, with 9 bases in between. The CDR3 is 13 amino acids. The CDR3 DNA follows: TGTGCCAGCTCACCTGGGAATGGTCAGCCCCAGCATTTT. Its translation is CASSPGNGQPQHF.

This clonotype has ten or more counts. This chain uses TRBV20-1 with TRBJ2-7; the D gene is possibly TRBD1 (7 bases). With 0 bases removed from V and 2 bases from J, the gap between germline ends came to 14 bases. This CDR3 comprises 15 residues. Germline V CDR1 and CDR2: DFQATT, SNEGSKA (reference sequence). CDR3 in amino acids: CSARDYGRGAYEQYF. DNA for the CDR3: TGCAGTGCTAGAGATTATGGCAGGGGGGCCTACGAGCAGTACTTC.